Listed here is a single T cell receptor beta chain. Its antigen remains unidentified. This sample was included in a study of cytomegalovirus exposure and HLA in healthy donors. Study details: Among several hundred genotyped donors, around 80% fell in the Caucasian-associated ancestry cluster.

Germline values: CDR1 SGHNT, CDR2 YENEEA. The CDR3 spans 14 residues. V lost 4 bases, J lost 2 bases, and 4 bases stayed unmatched. The study, taken as a whole, reports: Most TCR sequences were seen very rarely across donors, but some public TCRs occurred in many. An ancestry cluster, one associated with Asian ancestry, reportedly showed fewer N-insertions than the approximately 700-donor mean in a later analysis. Later, an analysis found that common viral pathogens appeared to be linked with several of the most significant clusters.

A multiplex PCR was run with 60 Vbeta primers and 13 Jbeta primers. Assay used: immunoSEQ multiplex PCR; TCRdb lists only in-frame clones, some missing. The sample includes over 200,000 clones, roughly 91% of them seen just once. Sample: PBMCs. The sequence derives from a woman between 18 and 30 years old in good health and CMV-seronegative. The rearrangement uses TRBV11-3 and TRBJ2-5; 7 bases fit TRBD2. CDR3 DNA: TGTGCCAGCAGCTCTCTAGCGGATCAAGAGACCCAGTACTTC. This sequence encodes CASSSLADQETQYF.